This T cell receptor (beta chain) was sequenced during a study of blood T cell repertoires in COVID-19. Study context: Acute and convalescent COVID-19 specimens originated in the United States, Italy and Spain.

Profiling relied on immunoSEQ multiplex PCR, and the TCRdb table lists in-frame clones only, not all of them. Counted here are roughly 380,000 clones, around nine tenths occurring once; the ten biggest clones make up around 4%. V was cut by 5 bases and J by 0 bases, with 10 bases left in between. The CDR3 consists of 14 residues. CDR1 is MDHEN, CDR2 SYDVKM, per germline. The material sequenced was peripheral blood. This TCR came from a woman aged 60 to 75 with COVID-19, enrolled during active disease. The chain combines TRBV28 with TRBJ1-1; D is unresolved. CDR3 amino acids: CASSRGGMNTEAFF. In DNA, the CDR3 is TGTGCCAGCAGTCGAGGAGGGATGAACACTGAAGCTTTCTTT.